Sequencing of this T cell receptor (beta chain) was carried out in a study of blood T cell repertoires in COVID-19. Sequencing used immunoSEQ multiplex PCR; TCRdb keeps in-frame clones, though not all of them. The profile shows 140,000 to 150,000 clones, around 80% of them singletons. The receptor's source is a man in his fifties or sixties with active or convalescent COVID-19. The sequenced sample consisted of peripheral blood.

The CDR3 loop is CASSFGFGSEAFF. The CDR3, as DNA: TGTGCCAGCAGTTTCGGTTTTGGGAGTGAAGCTTTCTTT. The genes are TRBV12-3 or TRBV12-4 and TRBJ1-1; D not resolved. This CDR3 has 13 residues. Trimming shortened V by 3 bases and J by 7 bases, and 12 bases separated the two germline ends.